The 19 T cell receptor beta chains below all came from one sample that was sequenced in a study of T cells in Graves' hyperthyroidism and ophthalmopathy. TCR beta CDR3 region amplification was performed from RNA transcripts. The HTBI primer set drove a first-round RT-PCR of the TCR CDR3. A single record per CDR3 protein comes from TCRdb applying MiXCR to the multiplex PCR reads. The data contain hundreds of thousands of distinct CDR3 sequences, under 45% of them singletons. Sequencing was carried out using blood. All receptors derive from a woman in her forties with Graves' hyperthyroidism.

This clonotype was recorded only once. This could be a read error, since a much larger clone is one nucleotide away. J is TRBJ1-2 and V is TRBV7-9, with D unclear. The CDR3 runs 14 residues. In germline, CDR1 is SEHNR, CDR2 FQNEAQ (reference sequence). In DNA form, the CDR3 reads TGTGCCAGCGGCTTGGTAGCGTCAGCCTATGGCTACACCTTC. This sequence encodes CASGLVASAYGYTF.

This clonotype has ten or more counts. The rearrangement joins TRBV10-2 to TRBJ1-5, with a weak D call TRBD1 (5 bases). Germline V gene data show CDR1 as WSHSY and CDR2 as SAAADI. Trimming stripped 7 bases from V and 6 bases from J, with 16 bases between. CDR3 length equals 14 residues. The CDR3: CASIPTAYGQPQHF. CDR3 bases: TGCGCCAGCATTCCGACAGCGTATGGTCAGCCCCAGCATTTT.

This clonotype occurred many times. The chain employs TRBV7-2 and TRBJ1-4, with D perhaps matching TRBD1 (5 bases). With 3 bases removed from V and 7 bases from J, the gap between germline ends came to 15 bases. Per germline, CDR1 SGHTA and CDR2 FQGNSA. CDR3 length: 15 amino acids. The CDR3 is CASSFPQGGSEKLFF. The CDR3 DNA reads TGTGCCAGCAGCTTTCCCCAGGGAGGGAGTGAAAAACTGTTTTTT.

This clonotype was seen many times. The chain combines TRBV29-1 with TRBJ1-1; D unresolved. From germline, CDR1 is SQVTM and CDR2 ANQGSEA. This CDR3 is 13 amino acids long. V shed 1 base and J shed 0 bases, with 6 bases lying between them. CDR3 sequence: CSVEVGMNTEAFF. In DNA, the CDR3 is TGCAGCGTTGAAGTTGGGATGAACACTGAAGCTTTCTTT.

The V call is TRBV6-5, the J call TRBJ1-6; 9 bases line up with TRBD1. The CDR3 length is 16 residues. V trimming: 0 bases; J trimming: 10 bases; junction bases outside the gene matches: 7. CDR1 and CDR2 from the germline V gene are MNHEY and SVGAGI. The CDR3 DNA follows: TGTGCCAGCAGTTACTCCTTGGGACAGGGTAACTCACCCCTCCACTTT. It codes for CASSYSLGQGNSPLHF.

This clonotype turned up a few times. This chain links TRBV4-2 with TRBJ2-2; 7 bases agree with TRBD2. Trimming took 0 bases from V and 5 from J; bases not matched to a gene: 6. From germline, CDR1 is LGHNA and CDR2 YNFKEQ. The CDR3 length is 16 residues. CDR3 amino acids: CASSQEGGRVTGELFF. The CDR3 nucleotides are TGTGCCAGCAGCCAAGAGGGCGGGAGAGTAACCGGGGAGCTGTTTTTT.

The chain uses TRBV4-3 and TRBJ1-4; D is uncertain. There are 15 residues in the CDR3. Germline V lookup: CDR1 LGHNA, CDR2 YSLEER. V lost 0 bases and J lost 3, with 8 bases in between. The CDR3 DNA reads TGCGCCAGCAGCCAAGATTTGCACCCTAATGAAAAACTGTTTTTT. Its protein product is CASSQDLHPNEKLFF.

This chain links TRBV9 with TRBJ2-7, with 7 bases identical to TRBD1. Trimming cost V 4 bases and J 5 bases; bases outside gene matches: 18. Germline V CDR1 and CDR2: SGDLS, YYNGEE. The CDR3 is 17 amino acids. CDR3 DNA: TGTGCCAGCAGCCCCCAGAGGGTAGGAACAGGGGTCGACGAGCAGTACTTC. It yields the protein CASSPQRVGTGVDEQYF.

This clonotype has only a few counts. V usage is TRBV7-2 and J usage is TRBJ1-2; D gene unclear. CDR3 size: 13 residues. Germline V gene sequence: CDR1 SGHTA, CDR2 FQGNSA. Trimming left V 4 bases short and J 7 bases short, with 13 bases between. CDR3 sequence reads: CASSSLGRFGYTF. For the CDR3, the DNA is TGTGCCAGCAGCTCGCTCGGCCGTTTTGGCTACACCTTC.

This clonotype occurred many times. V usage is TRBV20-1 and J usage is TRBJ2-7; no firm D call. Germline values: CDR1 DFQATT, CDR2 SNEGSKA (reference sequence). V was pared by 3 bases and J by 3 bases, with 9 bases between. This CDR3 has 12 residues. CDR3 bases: TGCAGTGCTAGGAGGACGGACTACGAGCAGTACTTC. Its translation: CSARRTDYEQYF.

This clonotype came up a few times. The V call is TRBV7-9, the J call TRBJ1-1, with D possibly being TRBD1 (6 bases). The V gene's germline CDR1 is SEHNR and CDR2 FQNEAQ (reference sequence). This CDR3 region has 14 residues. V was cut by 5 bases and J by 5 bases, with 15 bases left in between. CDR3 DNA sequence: TGTGCCAGCAGCCGAGGGGGGGGCGGGACTGAAGCTTTCTTT. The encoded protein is CASSRGGGGTEAFF.

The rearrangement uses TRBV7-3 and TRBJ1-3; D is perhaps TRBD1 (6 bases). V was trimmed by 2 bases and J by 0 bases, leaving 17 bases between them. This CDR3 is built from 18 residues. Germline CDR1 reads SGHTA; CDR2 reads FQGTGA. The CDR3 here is CASSLYRARILSGNTIYF. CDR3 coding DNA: TGTGCCAGCAGCTTATACAGGGCCCGTATTCTCTCTGGAAACACCATATATTTT.

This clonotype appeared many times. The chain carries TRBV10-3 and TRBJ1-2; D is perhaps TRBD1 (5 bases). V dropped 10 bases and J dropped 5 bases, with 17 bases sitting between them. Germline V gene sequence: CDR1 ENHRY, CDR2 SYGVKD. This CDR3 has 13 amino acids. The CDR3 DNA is TGTGCCAACCGGGACGAGGCTTTGTATGGCTACACCTTC. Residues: CANRDEALYGYTF.

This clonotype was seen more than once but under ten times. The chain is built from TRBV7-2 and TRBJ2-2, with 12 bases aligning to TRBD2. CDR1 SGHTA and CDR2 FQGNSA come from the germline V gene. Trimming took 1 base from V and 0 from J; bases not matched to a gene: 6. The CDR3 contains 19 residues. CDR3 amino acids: CASSLVILAGGANTGELFF. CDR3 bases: TGTGCCAGCAGCTTAGTCATTCTAGCGGGAGGGGCGAACACCGGGGAGCTGTTTTTT.

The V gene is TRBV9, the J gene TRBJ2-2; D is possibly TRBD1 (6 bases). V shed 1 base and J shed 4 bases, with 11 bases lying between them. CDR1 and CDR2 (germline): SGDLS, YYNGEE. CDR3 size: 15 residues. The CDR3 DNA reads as TGTGCCAGCAGCGTACGGGACAAAGGCACCGGGGAGCTGTTTTTT. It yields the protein CASSVRDKGTGELFF. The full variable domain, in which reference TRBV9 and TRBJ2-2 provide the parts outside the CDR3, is DSGVTQTPKHLITATGQRVTLRCSPRSGDLSVYWYQQSLDQGLQFLIQYYNGEERAKGNILERFSAQQFPDLHSELNLSSLELGDSALYFCASSVRDKGTGELFFGEGSRLTVL.

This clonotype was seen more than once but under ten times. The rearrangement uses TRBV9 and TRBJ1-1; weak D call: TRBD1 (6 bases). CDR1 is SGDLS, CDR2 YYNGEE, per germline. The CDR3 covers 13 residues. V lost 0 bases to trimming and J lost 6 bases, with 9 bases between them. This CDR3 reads CASSVGGQAEAFF. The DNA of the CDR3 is TGTGCCAGCAGCGTAGGGGGGCAGGCTGAAGCTTTCTTT.

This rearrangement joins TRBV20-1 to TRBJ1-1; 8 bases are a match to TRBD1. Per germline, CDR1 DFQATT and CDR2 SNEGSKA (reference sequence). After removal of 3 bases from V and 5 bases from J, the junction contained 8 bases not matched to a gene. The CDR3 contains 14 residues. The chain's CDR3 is CSARDDRGSTEAFF. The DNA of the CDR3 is TGCAGTGCTAGGGACGACAGGGGCAGTACTGAAGCTTTCTTT.

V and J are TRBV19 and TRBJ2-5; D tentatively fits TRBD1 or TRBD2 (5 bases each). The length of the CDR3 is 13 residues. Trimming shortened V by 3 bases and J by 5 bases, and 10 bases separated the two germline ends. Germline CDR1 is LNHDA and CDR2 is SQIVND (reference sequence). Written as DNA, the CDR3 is TGTGCCAGTAGTATGAGGGGCGGTGAGACCCAGTACTTC. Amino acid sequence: CASSMRGGETQYF.

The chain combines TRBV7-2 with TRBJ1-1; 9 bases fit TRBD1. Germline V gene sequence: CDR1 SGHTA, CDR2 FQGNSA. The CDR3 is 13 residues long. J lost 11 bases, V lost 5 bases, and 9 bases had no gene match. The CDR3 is CASSMGTGRGAFF. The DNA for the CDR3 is TGTGCCAGCAGCATGGGGACAGGGAGAGGGGCTTTCTTT.